This passage covers 2 T cell receptor beta chains from one sample sequenced in a study of blood T cell dynamics during melanoma immunotherapy. Time point indicated: week 3, after first cycle of checkpoint inhibitor. The table came from immunoSEQ multiplex PCR; TCRdb's copy has only in-frame clones and leaves some out. The data hold 10,000 to 13,000 clones, with 87% observed a single time. The sequencing used blood, collected from a patient treated with checkpoint blockade. The receptors derive from a human donor with melanoma.

CDR3 loop: CASRPVAGGHNEQFF. In DNA form, the CDR3 reads TGTGCCAGCAGGCCCGTAGCGGGGGGCCACAATGAGCAGTTCTTC. V is TRBV27 and J is TRBJ2-1, with 10 bases that match TRBD2. V shed 6 bases and J 5 bases; nucleotides not matched to a gene: 7. The germline gives CDR1 MNHEY, CDR2 SMNVEV (reference sequence). The CDR3 has 15 amino acids.

The CDR3: CASTPAGGNYGYTF. CDR3 in DNA: TGTGCCAGTACTCCGGCAGGCGGGAACTATGGCTACACCTTC. The chain couples TRBV19 to TRBJ1-2; D remains ambiguous. CDR3 size: 14 residues. Trimming stripped 7 bases from V and 2 bases from J, with 14 bases between. Germline assignment: CDR1 LNHDA and CDR2 SQIVND (reference sequence).